The rows below give T cell receptor beta chains drawn from one sample of a study of shared clonotypes between healthy human individuals. The method was immunoSEQ multiplex PCR; TCRdb's version includes in-frame clones alone and lacks a portion of them. The repertoire has around 200,000 clones, approximately 61% of them found once; the top ten carry about 10%. The sample consisted of memory CD4+ T cells sorted from blood. All receptors derive from a man aged 25-40 years in good health. CDR3s include the opening cysteine and the closing phenylalanine or tryptophan. D genes are given only for firm matches. Size is omitted from some rows. Given values are once, few, many or a class for expanded clones.

J gene	clone size	D gene	V gene	CDR3 protein	CDR3 DNA
TRBJ2-5	.	TRBD1	TRBV19	CATRDRGLETQYF	TGTGCCACGAGGGACAGGGGGCTGGAGACCCAGTACTTC
TRBJ2-7	.	.	TRBV7-9	CASSAAGPYEQYF	TGTGCCAGCAGCGCGGCTGGACCCTACGAGCAGTACTTC
TRBJ2-5	.	TRBD1	TRBV18	CASSSGQVETQYF	TGTGCCAGCTCATCAGGACAGGTTGAGACCCAGTACTTC
TRBJ1-1	.	.	TRBV5-4	CASSFGQGKAFF	TGTGCCAGCAGCTTTGGCCAGGGAAAAGCTTTCTTT
TRBJ2-1	once	.	TRBV9	CASSGTGNEQFF	TGTGCCAGCAGCGGGACGGGGAATGAGCAGTTCTTC
TRBJ2-1	.	.	TRBV5-1	CASSWQVNNEQFF	TGCGCCAGCAGCTGGCAAGTAAACAATGAGCAGTTCTTC
TRBJ2-5	.	.	TRBV18	CASSPRETQYF	TGTGCCAGCTCACCGCGGGAGACCCAGTACTTC
TRBJ2-3	.	.	TRBV29-1	CSVKGTPPLSTDTQYF	TGCAGCGTGAAAGGGACTCCTCCGCTCAGCACAGATACGCAGTATTTT
TRBJ2-2	.	TRBD2	TRBV28	CASSFLAGEIGELFF	TGTGCCAGCAGTTTCTTAGCGGGAGAGATCGGGGAGCTGTTTTTT
TRBJ2-7	.	.	TRBV6-8	CASSYRGRDWDLMQYF	TGTGCCAGCAGTTACAGGGGACGGGACTGGGATCTTATGCAGTACTTC
TRBJ2-5	.	TRBD2	TRBV5-1	CASSLGEGRFGETQYF	TGCGCCAGCAGCTTGGGGGAGGGACGGTTTGGTGAGACCCAGTACTTC
TRBJ1-2	few	.	TRBV5-1	CASSFGAGNGYTF	TGCGCCAGCAGCTTTGGGGCAGGGAACGGCTACACCTTC
TRBJ2-7	.	TRBD2	TRBV2	CASRLAGDEQYF	TGTGCCAGCAGACTAGCGGGAGACGAGCAGTACTTC
TRBJ2-7	.	TRBD1	TRBV7-3	CASSPVPGQGASEQYF	TGTGCCAGCAGCCCAGTGCCGGGACAGGGGGCGAGCGAGCAGTACTTC
TRBJ2-5	.	TRBD2	TRBV18	CASSPPGLAEETQYF	TGTGCCAGCTCCCCACCGGGACTAGCGGAAGAGACCCAGTACTTC
TRBJ2-3	few	TRBD1	TRBV5-1	CASSPGTGATNTQYF	TGCGCCAGCAGCCCAGGGACAGGGGCTACCAATACGCAGTATTTT
TRBJ2-4	.	TRBD2	TRBV5-1	CASSRLAGDEDIQYF	TGCGCCAGCAGCAGACTAGCGGGAGATGAAGACATTCAGTACTTC
TRBJ2-3	once	TRBD2	TRBV7-9	CASNPPASGDTQYF	TGTGCCAGCAACCCACCGGCTAGCGGAGATACGCAGTATTTT
TRBJ1-2	.	.	TRBV30	CAWNRVYGYTF	TGTGCCTGGAATCGGGTCTATGGCTACACCTTC
TRBJ2-7	.	.	TRBV18	CASSPPSTYEQYF	TGTGCCAGCTCGCCACCGTCGACCTACGAGCAGTACTTC